A single sample is the source of the 18 T cell receptor beta chains below, sequenced in a study of identical twins. TCRdb re-analysed the 5' RACE reads in MiXCR, keeping a single row per CDR3 protein. Seen here are some 1,700,000 distinct CDR3 sequences, under 35% observed once, and the top ten hold approximately 0.29%. The sample consisted of cord blood. All receptors derive from a newborn girl in good health.

Worth noting for this clonotype: Just one base apart from a much larger clone, this may be a read error. The chain recombines TRBV4-2 with TRBJ2-5; TRBD1 matches 10 bases. V lost 0 bases to trimming and J lost 11 bases; unmatched junction nucleotides: 9. Germline V gene lookup returns CDR1 LGHNA and CDR2 YNFKEQ. The CDR3 extends over 15 amino acids. The CDR3 loop reads CASSQDGTGEDEQYF. CDR3 DNA sequence: TGTGCCAGCAGCCAAGATGGGACAGGGGAAGATGAGCAGTACTTC.

This chain links TRBV3-1 with TRBJ2-4; 7 bases line up with TRBD1. The closer fit of TRBJ2-7 to the DNA end suggests the J call may be wrong. The CDR3 sequence is 14 residues long. The germline CDR1 and CDR2 sequences are LGHDT and YNNKEL (reference sequence). The CDR3 DNA reads as TGTGCCAGCAGCCAAGCGCCCAGGGGGAACGAGCAGTACTTC. Amino acids: CASSQAPRGNEQYF.

This chain connects TRBV4-2 to TRBJ2-6, with D unresolved. This CDR3 has 16 residues. With 2 bases removed from V and 0 bases from J, the gap between germline ends came to 8 bases. The germline V gene encodes CDR1 LGHNA and CDR2 YNFKEQ. The CDR3 region is CASSQTQGSGANVLTF. The CDR3 region has the DNA TGTGCCAGCAGCCAAACCCAAGGCTCTGGGGCCAACGTCCTGACTTTC.

This clonotype was counted only a few times. The chain couples TRBV7-6 to TRBJ2-1; 11 bases are a match to TRBD2. The V gene's germline CDR1 is SGHVS and CDR2 FNYEAQ. The trim removed 6 bases at V and 6 bases at J, leaving 7 bases unmatched. The CDR3 spans 15 residues. CDR3 sequence (DNA): TGTGCCAGCAGTTCCGGGACTAGCGGCCTCAATGAGCAGTTCTTC. Encoded protein: CASSSGTSGLNEQFF.

This clonotype was picked up a small number of times. The V and J genes are TRBV9 and TRBJ2-3, with 8 bases lining up with TRBD2. Trimming at V came to 0 bases and at J to 4 bases, leaving 7 bases not matched to a gene. Germline CDR1 SGDLS, CDR2 YYNGEE. This CDR3 comprises 16 residues. The CDR3 here is CASSVESTSVADTQYF. Here the CDR3 DNA reads TGTGCCAGCAGCGTAGAATCGACTAGCGTCGCAGATACGCAGTATTTT.

A few counts support this clonotype. V usage is TRBV6-2 or TRBV6-3 and J usage is TRBJ2-3, with D perhaps assigned TRBD1 or TRBD2 (5 bases each). V was shortened by 4 bases and J by 5 bases, with 19 bases between the two germline ends. The length of the CDR3 is 16 residues. Germline-derived CDR1 and CDR2 are MNHEY and SVGEGT. DNA for the CDR3: TGTGCCAGCAGTTCCTATATGGGGGAGCGGCTAGATACGCAGTATTTT. Protein: CASSSYMGERLDTQYF.

CDR3 nucleotides: TGCAGTGCGGAAGACTCCAGCACGGGTTCTAAGACCCAGTACTTC. This codes for CSAEDSSTGSKTQYF. The V call is TRBV20-1, the J call TRBJ2-5, with D unclear. Germline CDR1 DFQATT, CDR2 SNEGSKA (reference sequence). This CDR3 is built from 15 residues. The ends were cut back, 6 bases at V and 6 bases at J, with 23 bases in the middle.

V is TRBV19 and J is TRBJ1-4; D is ambiguous. Germline-derived CDR1 and CDR2 are LNHDA and SQIVND (reference sequence). The CDR3 has 13 residues. V lost 8 bases to trimming and J lost 3 bases, with 10 bases between them. The CDR3 nucleotides are TGTGCCAGTGGGAGGATTTCTAATGAAAAACTGTTTTTT. Translated: CASGRISNEKLFF. Complete variable domain (other parts from reference TRBV19 and TRBJ1-4): DGGITQSPKYLFRKEGQNVTLSCEQNLNHDAMYWYRQDPGQGLRLIYYSQIVNDFQKGDIAEGYSVSREKKESFPLTVTSAQKNPTAFYLCASGRISNEKLFFGSGTQLSVL.

In this sample, this clonotype turned up a few times. V is TRBV20-1 and J is TRBJ2-3; D uncertain. The germline V gene has CDR1 DFQATT and CDR2 SNEGSKA (reference sequence). CDR3 size: 12 residues. Trimming took off 1 base at V and 6 bases at J, with 8 bases between the two ends. The CDR3 sequence is CSARVQADTQYF. Written as DNA, the CDR3 is TGCAGTGCTAGAGTTCAGGCGGATACGCAGTATTTT.

This clonotype was detected only a few times. The chain uses TRBV5-8 and TRBJ1-4; D perhaps matches TRBD1 (5 bases). The V gene's germline CDR1 is SGHTS and CDR2 YDEGEE. Trimming removed 4 bases at V and 4 bases at J, with 11 bases between. The CDR3 length is 14 residues. The CDR3 is CASSGRDHNEKLFF. CDR3 DNA sequence: TGTGCCAGCAGCGGCCGGGACCATAATGAAAAACTGTTTTTT.

This clonotype was seen more than once but under ten times. The chain joins TRBV20-1 to TRBJ2-1, with TRBD2 as a possible D gene (6 bases). This CDR3 comprises 14 residues. The V end was cut by 2 bases, the J end by 3 bases, with 11 bases between. CDR1 is DFQATT and CDR2 is SNEGSKA in the germline V gene (reference sequence). The CDR3 sequence: CSARIWEDYNEQFF. CDR3 in DNA: TGCAGTGCTAGAATATGGGAGGACTACAATGAGCAGTTCTTC.

The CDR3 loop is CSALDRGPYNEQYF. CDR3 DNA: TGCAGTGCTCTAGACAGGGGGCCCTACAATGAGCAGTACTTC. The V gene is TRBV20-1, the J gene TRBJ2-7; 10 positions match TRBD1. Germline trimming cut 5 bases from V and 7 bases from J; bases unmatched to any gene: 11. Germline V gene sequence: CDR1 DFQATT, CDR2 SNEGSKA (reference sequence). The CDR3 contains 14 residues.

V gene TRBV7-2 combines with J gene TRBJ2-5, with 8 bases fitting TRBD2. The CDR3 covers 14 residues. Germline-derived CDR1 and CDR2 are SGHTA and FQGNSA. The V gene end was trimmed by 7 bases and the J gene end by 4 bases; junction bases not matched to a gene: 8. CDR3 bases: TGTGCCAGCACCCAAAGCGGGAGACGAGAGACCCAGTACTTC. Translating gives CASTQSGRRETQYF. Filled out from reference TRBV7-2 and TRBJ2-5, the complete variable domain reads GAGVSQSPSNKVTEKGKDVELRCDPISGHTALYWYRQSLGQGLEFLIYFQGNSAPDKSGLPSDRFSAERTGGSVSTLTIQRTQQEDSAVYLCASTQSGRRETQYFGPGTRLLVL.

The table lists this clonotype with a few counts. This chain connects TRBV27 to TRBJ1-5; unclear D gene. The CDR3 is 14 residues long. V was clipped by 0 bases and J by 4 bases, with 7 bases between them. Germline lookup yields CDR1 MNHEY and CDR2 SMNVEV (reference sequence). CDR3 sequence (DNA): TGTGCCAGCAGTTTATCGTTCAAAAATCAGCCCCAGCATTTT. This gives the protein CASSLSFKNQPQHF.

This clonotype has more than one count but fewer than ten. This chain joins TRBV27 and TRBJ1-2; 7 bases line up with TRBD1. The V gene end was trimmed by 5 bases and the J gene end by 4 bases; junction bases not matched to a gene: 7. This CDR3 region has 14 residues. Germline CDR1 is MNHEY and CDR2 is SMNVEV (reference sequence). This CDR3 reads CASSRQGSIYGYTF. The DNA for the CDR3 is TGTGCCAGCAGTCGACAGGGAAGTATCTATGGCTACACCTTC.

This chain links TRBV5-1 with TRBJ1-1; D is unclear. Germline V lookup: CDR1 SGHRS, CDR2 YFSETQ. CDR3 length: 15 amino acids. V was clipped by 3 bases and J by 1 base, with 13 bases between them. For the CDR3, the DNA is TGCGCCAGCAGCTCCTTGCGGACGGCGAACACTGAAGCTTTCTTT. It is translated as CASSSLRTANTEAFF.

The chain employs TRBV6-6 and TRBJ2-4, with D possibly TRBD1 on 6 matching bases. With 6 bases removed from V and 8 bases from J, the gap between germline ends came to 11 bases. The CDR3 sequence is 12 residues long. Germline V CDR1 and CDR2: MNHNY, SVGAGI (reference sequence). The CDR3 region is CASRQGWDIQYF. DNA for the CDR3: TGTGCCAGCAGACAGGGTTGGGACATTCAGTACTTC.

The V and J genes are TRBV15 and TRBJ2-5; TRBD2 agrees at 10 bases. The CDR3 is made up of 17 amino acids. V gave up 4 bases and J gave up 11 bases; unmatched junction bases: 19. Germline V gene data show CDR1 as LNHNV and CDR2 as YYDKDF (reference sequence). The CDR3 DNA is TGTGCCACCAGCAAAGGTTTGTCTAGCGGGAGAGGCAGTGAGCAGTACTTC. This sequence encodes CATSKGLSSGRGSEQYF.